Sequencing of this TCR beta chain was carried out in a study of shared clonotypes between healthy human individuals (dated by TCRdb to about 2020). About the investigation overall: The cohort included three men and two women between 18 and 49 years of age. For each donor, CD4 naive and CD4 memory were each run on three plates, CD8 naive on two plates, and CD8 memory on one plate. To estimate repertoire size and how much clonotype sharing occurs between individuals, the study deeply sequenced the blood TCR repertoires of several healthy adults. To increase sequencing depth and limit assay-specific biases, different laboratories used diverse techniques to prepare libraries and sequence TCR repertoires. Between about 0.94 and 8.9 billion PBMCs per donor were obtained by leukapheresis.

The germline V gene yields MGHRA for CDR1 and YSYEKL for CDR2. Including the terminal cysteine and phenylalanine, the CDR3 comprises 18 residues. Here the CDR3 DNA is all that survives: 54 bases in frame from base 1. Here V drops 4 bases and J drops 5 bases, and the junction holds 13 bases not matched to any gene. Donors were healthy HIV-negative adults with no recently reported acute infections or vaccinations. Every donor was a Caucasian adult residing in Nashville, Tennessee, USA. Magnetic negative selection was used to enrich CD4+ T cells, after which naive cells were positively selected on CD45RA and the negative fraction became the memory subset. Blood was collected by leukapheresis, and PBMCs were isolated by Ficoll-Histopaque density gradient centrifugation and then cryopreserved in liquid nitrogen vapor phase. Analytical flow cytometry was used to check the purity and quantity of each magnetically sorted T cell population. Each sorted fraction had its genomic DNA isolated and then quantified by UV absorbance on a Nanodrop 2000c.

A remark on this clone: It lacks a known antigen. The record has no base qualities; no much larger clone is one base away.

TCR CDR3 regions were amplified from genomic DNA by multiplex PCR using the deep immunoSEQ assay. Genomic DNA extracted from each cell subset was distributed evenly over all wells of several immunoSEQ 96-well plates, and each plate served as one replicate. For sorted subsets, around 200 ng genomic DNA, equal to 25,000 to 35,000 T cell genomes, was loaded into each replicate PCR. Purified libraries were measured with a Qubit 3.0 fluorometer, size-checked on a Bioanalyzer 2100, and measured again with the KAPA Library Quantification kit. Each immunoSEQ 96-well plate was sequenced on its own single-read 150-cycle Illumina NextSeq 550 flow cell. Per the original workflow: Because the immunoSEQ output held only junctional sequences and lacked quality scores, the filtering could not match the filtering applied to full-length reads. To assign V/J genes and CDR3, sequences were annotated using PyIR, a Python wrapper for IgBLAST v1.9, with IMGT germline references. Reads were removed for weak V/J assignments (E-value above 1e-6), missing CDR3, stop codons, out-of-frame junctions, or ambiguous translated residues. V3J clonotypes were defined as sequences sharing the same inferred V gene, J gene, and CDR3 amino acid sequence. To compute the percentage overlap between repertoires, the number of shared unique clonotypes was divided by the size of the smaller repertoire. RTK rarefaction, the Chao1 estimator, and Recon v2.1 estimates of unobserved clonotypes were used to assess repertoire richness. OLGA was used to compute generation probabilities for all TCRbeta clonotypes that the gDNA method yielded from a handful of donors. TCRdb took over this immuneACCESS table, retaining in-frame rearrangements with V and J assigned. Such tables are incomplete; in checked studies, under half of the missing clones stem from an unresolved V gene, and the remainder is unexplained. V and J calls plus clone size are reproduced from that table; the DNA served to infer D and trimming. In all, the sample holds roughly 2.6 million clones, and just over 90% of those were seen once. The ten largest account for 0.13% to 0.15% of the sample.

Points the paper makes about the study in general: Only blood was sampled, and tissue TCR repertoires likely differ from those in blood. Pairwise subsampling led to the expectation that sequencing depth would affect the degree of clonotype sharing among donors. Higher generation probabilities were observed for clonotypes shared by all four sorted-subset donors than for non-shared clonotypes. Even with the large sequencing depth, rarefaction of the sorted-subset datasets indicated that sequencing was incomplete. The small number of donors limited the genetic and exposure-history diversity represented. Sharing across a few donors was observed for 4.5% to 6.5% of naive CD4, less than 4% of naive CD8, over 2% of memory CD4, and roughly 0.4% of memory CD8 clonotypes. Larger estimated clonotype richness was generally found for naive subsets than for memory subsets.

This clonotype originated in a young man in good health. The chain is made from TRBV4-1 and TRBJ2-2; 10 middle bases align to TRBD1. The sequencing input was naive CD4+ T cells sorted from blood. According to the study, the label for this sample's cell subset or site signals: CD45RA+ positively selected. The CDR3 protein sequence reads: CASSRGTGDLWSTGELFF. The nucleotides are TGCGCCAGCAGCCGCGGGACAGGGGATTTGTGGAGTACCGGGGAGCTGTTTTTT.